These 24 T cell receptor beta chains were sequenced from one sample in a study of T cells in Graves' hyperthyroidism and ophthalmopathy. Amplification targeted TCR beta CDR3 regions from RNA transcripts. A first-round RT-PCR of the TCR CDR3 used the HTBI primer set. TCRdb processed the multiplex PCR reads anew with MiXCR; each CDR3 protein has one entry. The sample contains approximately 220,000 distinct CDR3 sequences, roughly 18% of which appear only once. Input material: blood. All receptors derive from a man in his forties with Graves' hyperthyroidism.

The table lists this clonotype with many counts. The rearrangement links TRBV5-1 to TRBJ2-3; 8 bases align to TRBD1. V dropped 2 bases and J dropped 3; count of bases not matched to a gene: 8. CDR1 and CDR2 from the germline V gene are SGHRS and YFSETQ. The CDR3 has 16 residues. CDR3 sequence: CASSFRQGIRTDTQYF. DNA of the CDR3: TGCGCCAGCAGCTTTAGACAGGGGATAAGGACAGATACGCAGTATTTT.

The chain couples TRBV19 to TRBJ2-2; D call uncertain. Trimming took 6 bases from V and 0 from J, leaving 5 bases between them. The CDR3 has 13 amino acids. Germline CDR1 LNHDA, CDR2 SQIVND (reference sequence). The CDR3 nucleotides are TGTGCCAGTAGGGACCCGAACACCGGGGAGCTGTTTTTT. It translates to CASRDPNTGELFF.

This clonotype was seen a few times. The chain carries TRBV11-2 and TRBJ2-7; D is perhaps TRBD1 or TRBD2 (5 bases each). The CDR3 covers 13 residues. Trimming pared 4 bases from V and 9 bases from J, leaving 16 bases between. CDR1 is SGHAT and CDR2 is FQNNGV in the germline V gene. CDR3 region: CASSWDPVLRQYF. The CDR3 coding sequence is TGTGCCAGCAGCTGGGACCCCGTCCTGAGGCAGTACTTC.

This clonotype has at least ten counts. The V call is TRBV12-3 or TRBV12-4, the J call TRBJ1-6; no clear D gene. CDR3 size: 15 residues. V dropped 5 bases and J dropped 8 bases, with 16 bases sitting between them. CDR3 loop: CASSPQWGQDSPLHF. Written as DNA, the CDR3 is TGTGCCAGCAGTCCGCAGTGGGGTCAGGATTCACCCCTCCACTTT.

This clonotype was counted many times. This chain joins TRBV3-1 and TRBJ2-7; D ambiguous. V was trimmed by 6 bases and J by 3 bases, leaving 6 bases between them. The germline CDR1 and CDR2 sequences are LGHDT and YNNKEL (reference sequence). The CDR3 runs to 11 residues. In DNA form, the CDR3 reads TGTGCCAGCAGTCATAGCTACGAGCAGTACTTC. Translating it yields CASSHSYEQYF.

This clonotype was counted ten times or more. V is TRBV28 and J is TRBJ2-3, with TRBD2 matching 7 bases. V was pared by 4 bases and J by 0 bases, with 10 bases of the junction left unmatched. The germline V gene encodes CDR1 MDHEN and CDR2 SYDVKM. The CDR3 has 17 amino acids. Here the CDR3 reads CASSSPGEGKSTDTQYF. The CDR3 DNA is TGTGCCAGCAGTTCCCCGGGGGAGGGGAAGAGCACAGATACGCAGTATTTT.

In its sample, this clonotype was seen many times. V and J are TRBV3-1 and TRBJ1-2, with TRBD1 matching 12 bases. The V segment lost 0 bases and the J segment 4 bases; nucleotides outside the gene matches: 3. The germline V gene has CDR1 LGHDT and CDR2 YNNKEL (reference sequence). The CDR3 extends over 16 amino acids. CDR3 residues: CASSQDRDRGLYGYTF. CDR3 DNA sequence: TGTGCCAGCAGCCAAGACCGGGACAGGGGGCTCTATGGCTACACCTTC.

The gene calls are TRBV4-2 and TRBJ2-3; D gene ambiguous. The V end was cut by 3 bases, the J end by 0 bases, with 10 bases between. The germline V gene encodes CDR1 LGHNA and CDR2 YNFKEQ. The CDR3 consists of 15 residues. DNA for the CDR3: TGTGCCAGCAGCCAGCGACAAACAAGCACAGATACGCAGTATTTT. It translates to CASSQRQTSTDTQYF.

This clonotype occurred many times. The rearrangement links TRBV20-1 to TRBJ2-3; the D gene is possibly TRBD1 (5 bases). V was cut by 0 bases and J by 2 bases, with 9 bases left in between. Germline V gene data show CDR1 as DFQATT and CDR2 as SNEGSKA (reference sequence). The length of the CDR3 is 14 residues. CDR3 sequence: CSARDQGLTDTQYF. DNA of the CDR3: TGCAGTGCTAGAGATCAGGGCCTCACAGATACGCAGTATTTT.

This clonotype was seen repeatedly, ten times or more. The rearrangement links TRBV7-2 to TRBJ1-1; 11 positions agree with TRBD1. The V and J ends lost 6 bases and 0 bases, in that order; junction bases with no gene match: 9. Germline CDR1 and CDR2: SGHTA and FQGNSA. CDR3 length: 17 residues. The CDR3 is CASRAGTGGAMNTEAFF. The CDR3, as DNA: TGTGCCAGCAGGGCCGGGACAGGGGGGGCAATGAACACTGAAGCTTTCTTT.

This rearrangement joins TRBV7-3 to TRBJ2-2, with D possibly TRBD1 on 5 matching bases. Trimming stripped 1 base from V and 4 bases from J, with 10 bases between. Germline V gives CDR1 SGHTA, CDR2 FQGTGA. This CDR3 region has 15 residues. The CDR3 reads CASSLSRDGTGELFF. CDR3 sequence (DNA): TGTGCCAGCAGCTTAAGCAGGGATGGCACCGGGGAGCTGTTTTTT.

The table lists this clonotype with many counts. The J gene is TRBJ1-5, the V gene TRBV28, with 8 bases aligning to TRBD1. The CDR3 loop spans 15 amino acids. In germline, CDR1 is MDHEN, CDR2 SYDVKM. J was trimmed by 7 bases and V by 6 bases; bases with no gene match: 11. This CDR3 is CASRTPDREWQPQHF. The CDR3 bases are TGTGCCAGCAGGACCCCGGACAGGGAATGGCAGCCCCAGCATTTT.

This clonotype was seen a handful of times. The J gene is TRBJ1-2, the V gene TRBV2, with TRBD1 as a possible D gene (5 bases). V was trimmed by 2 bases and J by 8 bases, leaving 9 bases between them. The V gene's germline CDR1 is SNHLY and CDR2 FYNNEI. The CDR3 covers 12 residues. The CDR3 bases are TGTGCCAGCAGTGAAACCCGGGACGGCTACACCTTC. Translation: CASSETRDGYTF.

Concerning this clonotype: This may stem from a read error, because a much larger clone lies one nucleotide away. CDR3 nucleotide sequence: TGTGCCAGCGGTTTTCGACAGAGCACAGATACGCAGTATTTT. It translates to CASGFRQSTDTQYF. J is TRBJ2-3 and V is TRBV12-3 or TRBV12-4; possibly TRBD1 for D (5 bases). The CDR3 spans 14 residues.

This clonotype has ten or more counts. The CDR3 bases are TGTGCCAGCAGCTTCGATGGACAGAACACTGAAGCTTTCTTT. Its translation: CASSFDGQNTEAFF. V is TRBV7-2 and J is TRBJ1-1, with D possibly TRBD1 on 5 matching bases. The CDR3 runs to 14 residues. The V end was cut by 3 bases, the J end by 1 base, with 9 bases between. Looked up from germline, CDR1 is SGHTA and CDR2 is FQGNSA.

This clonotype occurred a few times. The DNA of the CDR3 is TGCGCCAGCACCCAAGACAGGGGGAGGTCACCCCTCCACTTT. Amino acid sequence: CASTQDRGRSPLHF. The chain recombines TRBV5-1 with TRBJ1-6; 9 bases map to TRBD1. This CDR3 contains 14 residues. CDR1 and CDR2 from the germline V gene are SGHRS and YFSETQ. Germline trimming cut 6 bases from V and 10 bases from J; bases unmatched to any gene: 8. Together with reference TRBV5-1 and TRBJ1-6, the CDR3 gives the full variable domain: KAGVTQTPRYLIKTRGQQVTLSCSPISGHRSVSWYQQTPGQGLQFLFEYFSETQRNKGNFPGRFSGRQFSNSRSEMNVSTLELGDSALYLCASTQDRGRSPLHFGNGTRLTVT.

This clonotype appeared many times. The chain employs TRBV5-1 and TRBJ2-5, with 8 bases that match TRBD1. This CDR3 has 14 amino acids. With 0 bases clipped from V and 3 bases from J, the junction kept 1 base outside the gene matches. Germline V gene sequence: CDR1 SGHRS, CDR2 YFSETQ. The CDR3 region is CASSLEQGEETQYF. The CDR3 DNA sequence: TGCGCCAGCAGCTTGGAACAGGGGGAAGAGACCCAGTACTTC.

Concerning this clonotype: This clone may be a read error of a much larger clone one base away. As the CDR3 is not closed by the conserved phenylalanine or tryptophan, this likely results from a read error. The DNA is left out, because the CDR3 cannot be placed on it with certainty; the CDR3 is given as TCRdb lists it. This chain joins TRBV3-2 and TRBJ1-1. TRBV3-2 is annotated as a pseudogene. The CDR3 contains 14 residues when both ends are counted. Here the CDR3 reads CASSHRSTGTEAFS.

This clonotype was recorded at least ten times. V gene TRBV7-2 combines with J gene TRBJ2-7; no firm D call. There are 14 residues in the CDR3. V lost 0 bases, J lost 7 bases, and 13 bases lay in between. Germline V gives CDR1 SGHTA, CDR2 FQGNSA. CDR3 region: CASSLASASDEQYF. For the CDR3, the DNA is TGTGCCAGCAGCTTAGCGTCGGCTAGTGATGAGCAGTACTTC.

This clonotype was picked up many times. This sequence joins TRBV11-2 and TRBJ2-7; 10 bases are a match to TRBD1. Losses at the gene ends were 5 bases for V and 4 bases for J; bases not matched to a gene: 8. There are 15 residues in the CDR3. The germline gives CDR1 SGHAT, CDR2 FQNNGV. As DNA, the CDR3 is TGTGCCAGCAGCCAAGAGGGGACAGGGGTATACGAGCAGTACTTC. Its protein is CASSQEGTGVYEQYF.

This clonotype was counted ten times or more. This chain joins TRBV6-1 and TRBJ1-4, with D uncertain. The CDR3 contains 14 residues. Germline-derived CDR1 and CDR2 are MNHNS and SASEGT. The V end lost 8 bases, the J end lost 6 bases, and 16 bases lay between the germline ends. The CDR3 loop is CASRRREGDEKLFF. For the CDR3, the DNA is TGTGCCAGCCGACGGAGGGAAGGTGATGAAAAACTGTTTTTT.

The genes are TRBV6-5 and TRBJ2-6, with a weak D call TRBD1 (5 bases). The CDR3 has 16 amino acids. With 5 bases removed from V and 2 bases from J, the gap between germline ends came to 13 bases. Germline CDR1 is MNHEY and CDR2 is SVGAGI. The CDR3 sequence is CASSHLQGTGANVLTF. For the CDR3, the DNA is TGTGCCAGCAGTCACCTGCAGGGAACTGGGGCCAACGTCCTGACTTTC.

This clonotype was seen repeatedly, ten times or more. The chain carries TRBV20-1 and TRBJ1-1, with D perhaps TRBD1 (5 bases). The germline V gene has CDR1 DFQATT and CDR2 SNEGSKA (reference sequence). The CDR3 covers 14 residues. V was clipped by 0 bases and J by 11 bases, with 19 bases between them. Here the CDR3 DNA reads TGCAGTGCTAGAGATACCGGGACCGGGGGGGACGCTTTCTTT. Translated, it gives CSARDTGTGGDAFF.

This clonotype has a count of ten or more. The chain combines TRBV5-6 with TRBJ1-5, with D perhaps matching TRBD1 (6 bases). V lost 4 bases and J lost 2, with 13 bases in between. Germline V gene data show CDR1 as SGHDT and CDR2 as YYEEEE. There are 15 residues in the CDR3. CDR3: CASSLTGRGNQPQHF. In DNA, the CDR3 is TGTGCCAGCAGCCTAACAGGGAGGGGCAATCAGCCCCAGCATTTT.